The clone carrying this TCR beta chain was counted once. The antigen is undetermined. The stimulus was lysate of CMV-infected fibroblasts, approximately 9.6 ug/mL. Sorting selected CD4+ T cells upregulating both CD40 ligand and CD69. The immunoSEQ assay was version 4, run in survey mode. Libraries were prepared by immunoSEQ multiplex PCR; TCRdb keeps only in-frame clonotypes and omits some of them. The table records approximately 18,000 clones, 65% of them present only once. CDR1 and CDR2 (germline): LNHDA, SQIVND (reference sequence). V shed 3 bases, J shed 2 bases, and the junction held 1 base outside the gene matches. There are 14 residues in the CDR3. The data were taken from a study of persistence of HIV-infected CD4 T cells.

This clonotype originated in an adult woman with HIV who was CMV-seropositive. The V gene is TRBV19, the J gene TRBJ1-2; 9 bases are a match to TRBD1. The source was CD4+ T cells sorted from PBMCs after roughly 20-hour stimulation, collected from a patient who received antiretroviral therapy. This chain's CDR3 is CASSITGGNYGYTF. The DNA for the CDR3 is TGTGCCAGTAGTATTACAGGGGGCAACTATGGCTACACCTTC.